The 3 T cell receptor beta chains listed next were all sequenced from one sample in a study of cytomegalovirus exposure and HLA in healthy donors. Amplification used 60 Vbeta primers and 13 Jbeta primers. Here immunoSEQ multiplex PCR was the method, and the copy in TCRdb shows in-frame clones only, minus some. The sample lists approximately 190,000 clones, approximately 78% occurring once. Sequencing input: PBMCs. All receptors come from a woman aged 18-30 years in good health and CMV-seronegative.

The rearrangement uses TRBV2 and TRBJ1-1; no clear D gene. The CDR3 totals 14 residues. The ends were cut back, 1 base at V and 4 bases at J, with 10 bases in the middle. The germline V gene encodes CDR1 SNHLY and CDR2 FYNNEI. The CDR3 nucleotides read TGTGCCAGCAGTGAAGATGGAGTTAGCACTGAAGCTTTCTTT. Encoded protein: CASSEDGVSTEAFF.

This clone occurred once. This sequence joins TRBV7-9 and TRBJ1-6, with D possibly TRBD1 on 6 matching bases. Trimming stripped 1 base from V and 7 bases from J, with 11 bases between. The CDR3 runs 15 residues. Germline assignment: CDR1 SEHNR and CDR2 FQNEAQ (reference sequence). The CDR3: CASSLGGTQNSPLHF. As DNA, the CDR3 is TGTGCCAGCAGCTTAGGAGGGACACAGAATTCACCCCTCCACTTT.

The chain recombines TRBV25-1 with TRBJ1-1; D call uncertain. With 6 bases removed from V and 5 bases from J, the gap between germline ends came to 10 bases. Looked up from germline, CDR1 is MGHDK and CDR2 is SYGVNS. The CDR3 covers 12 residues. The CDR3 DNA is TGTGCCAGCAGAGACCAGGTTACTGAAGCTTTCTTT. Protein product: CASRDQVTEAFF.